This T cell receptor (beta chain) comes out of a study of T cells in localized non-small cell lung cancer. Regarding the study as a whole: Clonality peaked in uninvolved adjacent lung rather than tumor.

CDR3 length: 13 residues. Germline-derived CDR1 and CDR2 are SGHRS and YFSETQ. V was pared by 5 bases and J by 8 bases, with 14 bases between. Clones were sequenced by immunoSEQ multiplex PCR, and TCRdb holds only the in-frame ones, with some missing. The table lists about 33,000 clones, approximately 94% of them singletons. Remarks on this clone: What it recognizes is unknown.

This sequence was found in a female donor over 55 with stage I lung adenocarcinoma. The material was peripheral blood, obtained before any cancer treatment. The chain links TRBV5-1 to TRBJ2-1, with D tentatively TRBD2 (6 bases). The CDR3 protein is CASREGQQDEQFF. The CDR3 nucleotides are TGCGCCAGCAGGGAGGGGCAGCAGGATGAGCAGTTCTTC.